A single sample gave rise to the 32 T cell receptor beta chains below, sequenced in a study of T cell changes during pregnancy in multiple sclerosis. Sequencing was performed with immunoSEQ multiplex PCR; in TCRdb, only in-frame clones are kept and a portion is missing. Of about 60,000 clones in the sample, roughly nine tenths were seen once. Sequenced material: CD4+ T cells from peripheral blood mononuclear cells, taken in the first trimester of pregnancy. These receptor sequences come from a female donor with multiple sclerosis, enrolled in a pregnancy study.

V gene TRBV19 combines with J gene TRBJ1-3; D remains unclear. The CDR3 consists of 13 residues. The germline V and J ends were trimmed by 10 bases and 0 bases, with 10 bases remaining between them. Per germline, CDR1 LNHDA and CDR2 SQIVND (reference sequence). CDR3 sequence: CATGRDSGNTIYF. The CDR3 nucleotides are TGTGCCACCGGACGGGACTCTGGAAACACCATATATTTT.

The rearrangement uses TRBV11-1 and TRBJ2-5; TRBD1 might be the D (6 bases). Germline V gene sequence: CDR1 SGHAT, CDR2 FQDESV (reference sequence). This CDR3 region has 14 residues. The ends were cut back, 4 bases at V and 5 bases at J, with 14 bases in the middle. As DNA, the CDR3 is TGTGCCAGCAGCTCGGGGAGTAGGGGGGAGACCCAGTACTTC. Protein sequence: CASSSGSRGETQYF.

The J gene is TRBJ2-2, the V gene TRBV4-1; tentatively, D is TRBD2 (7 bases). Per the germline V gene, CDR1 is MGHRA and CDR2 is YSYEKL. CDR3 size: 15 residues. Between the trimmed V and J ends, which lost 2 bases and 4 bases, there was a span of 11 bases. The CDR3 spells CASSQLGGPTGELFF. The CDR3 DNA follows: TGCGCCAGCAGCCAATTGGGGGGGCCCACCGGGGAGCTGTTTTTT.

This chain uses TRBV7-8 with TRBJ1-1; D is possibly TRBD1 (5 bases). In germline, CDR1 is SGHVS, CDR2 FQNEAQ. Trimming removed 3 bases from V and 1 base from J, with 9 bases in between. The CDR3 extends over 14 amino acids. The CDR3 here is CASSFSTENTEAFF. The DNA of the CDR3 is TGTGCCAGCAGCTTTTCGACAGAGAACACTGAAGCTTTCTTT.

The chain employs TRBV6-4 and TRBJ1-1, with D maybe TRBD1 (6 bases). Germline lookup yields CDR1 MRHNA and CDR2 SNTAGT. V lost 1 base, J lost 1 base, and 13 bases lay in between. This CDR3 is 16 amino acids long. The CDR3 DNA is TGTGCCAGCAGTGACTACCCATTACAGGGGAACACTGAAGCTTTCTTT. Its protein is CASSDYPLQGNTEAFF.

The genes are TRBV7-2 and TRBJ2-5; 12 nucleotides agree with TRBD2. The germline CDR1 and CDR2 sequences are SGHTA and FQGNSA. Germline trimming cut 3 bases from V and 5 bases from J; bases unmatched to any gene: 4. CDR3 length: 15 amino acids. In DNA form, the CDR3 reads TGTGCCAGCAGCTTTTACACTAGCGGGGGGGAGACCCAGTACTTC. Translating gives CASSFYTSGGETQYF.

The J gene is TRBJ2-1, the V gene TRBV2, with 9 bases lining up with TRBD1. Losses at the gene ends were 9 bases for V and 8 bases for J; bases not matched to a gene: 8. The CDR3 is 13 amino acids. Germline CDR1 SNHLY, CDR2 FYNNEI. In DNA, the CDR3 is TGTGCCAGTGCCGGGACAGGGTACGATGAGCAGTTCTTC. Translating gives CASAGTGYDEQFF.

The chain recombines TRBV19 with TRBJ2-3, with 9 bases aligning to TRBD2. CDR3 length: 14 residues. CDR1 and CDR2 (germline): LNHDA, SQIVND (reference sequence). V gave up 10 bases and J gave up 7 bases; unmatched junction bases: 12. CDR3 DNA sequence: TGTGCCACCCGATCCGGGACTAGCTCGAATACGCAGTATTTT. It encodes CATRSGTSSNTQYF.

The CDR3 nucleotides read TGTGCCAGCAGCTTAGCCGCGCACAATTCACCCCTCCACTTT. Amino acid sequence: CASSLAAHNSPLHF. The rearrangement uses TRBV7-2 and TRBJ1-6, with D uncertain. The ends were cut back, 0 bases at V and 7 bases at J, with 7 bases in the middle. The germline V gene encodes CDR1 SGHTA and CDR2 FQGNSA. This CDR3 is built from 14 residues.

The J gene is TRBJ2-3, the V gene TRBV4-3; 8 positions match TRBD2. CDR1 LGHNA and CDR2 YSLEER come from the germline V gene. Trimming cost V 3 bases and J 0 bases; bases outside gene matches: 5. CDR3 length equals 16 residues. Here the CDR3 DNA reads TGCGCCAGCAGCCAGAGTAGCGGGGCTAGCACAGATACGCAGTATTTT. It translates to CASSQSSGASTDTQYF.

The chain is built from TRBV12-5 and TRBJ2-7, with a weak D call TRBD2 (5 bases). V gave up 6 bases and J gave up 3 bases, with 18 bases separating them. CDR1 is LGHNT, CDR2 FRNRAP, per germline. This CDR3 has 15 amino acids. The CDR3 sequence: CASGYSLARVYEQYF. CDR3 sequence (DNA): TGTGCTAGTGGGTACTCCTTAGCGCGCGTCTACGAGCAGTACTTC.

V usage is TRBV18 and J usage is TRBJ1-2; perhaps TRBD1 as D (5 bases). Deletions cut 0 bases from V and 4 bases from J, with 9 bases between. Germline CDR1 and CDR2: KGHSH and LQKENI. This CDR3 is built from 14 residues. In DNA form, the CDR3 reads TGTGCCAGCTCACCACCGGCGGGGGGCTATGGCTACACCTTC. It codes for CASSPPAGGYGYTF.

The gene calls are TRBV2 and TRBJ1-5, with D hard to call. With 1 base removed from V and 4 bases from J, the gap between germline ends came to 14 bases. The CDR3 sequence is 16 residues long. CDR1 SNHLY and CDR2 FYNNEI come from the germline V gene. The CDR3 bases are TGTGCCAGCAGTGAAGTTGGGCAGTCTTTTAATCAGCCCCAGCATTTT. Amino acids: CASSEVGQSFNQPQHF.

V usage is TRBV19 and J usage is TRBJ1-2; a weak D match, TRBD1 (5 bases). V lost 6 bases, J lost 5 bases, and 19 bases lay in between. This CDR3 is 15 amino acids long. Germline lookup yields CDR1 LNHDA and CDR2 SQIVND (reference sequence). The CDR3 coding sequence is TGTGCCAGTAGGCCTGACAGAACAAACACGTATGGCTACACCTTC. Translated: CASRPDRTNTYGYTF.

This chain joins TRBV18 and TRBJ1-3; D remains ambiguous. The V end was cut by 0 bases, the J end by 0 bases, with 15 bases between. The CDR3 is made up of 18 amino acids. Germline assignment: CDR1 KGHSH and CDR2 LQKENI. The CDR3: CASSPPQMGSASGNTIYF. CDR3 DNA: TGTGCCAGCTCACCACCTCAAATGGGCAGTGCCTCTGGAAACACCATATATTTT.

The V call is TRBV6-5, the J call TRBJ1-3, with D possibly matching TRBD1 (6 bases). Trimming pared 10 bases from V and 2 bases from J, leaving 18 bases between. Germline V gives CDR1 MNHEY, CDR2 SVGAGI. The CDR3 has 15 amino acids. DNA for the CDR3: TGTGCCACCGTAAGAGAAAGGGGGACTGGAAACACCATATATTTT. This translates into CATVRERGTGNTIYF.

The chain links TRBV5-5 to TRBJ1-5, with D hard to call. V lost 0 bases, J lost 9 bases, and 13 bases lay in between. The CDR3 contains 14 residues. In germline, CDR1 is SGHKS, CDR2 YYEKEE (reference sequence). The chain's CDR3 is CASSLAFRQAPQHF. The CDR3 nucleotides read TGTGCCAGCAGCTTGGCGTTCAGGCAGGCGCCCCAGCATTTT. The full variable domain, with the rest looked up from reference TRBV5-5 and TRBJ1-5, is DAGVTQSPTHLIKTRGQQVTLRCSPISGHKSVSWYQQVLGQGPQFIFQYYEKEERGRGNFPDRFSARQFPNYSSELNVNALLLGDSALYLCASSLAFRQAPQHFGDGTRLSIL.

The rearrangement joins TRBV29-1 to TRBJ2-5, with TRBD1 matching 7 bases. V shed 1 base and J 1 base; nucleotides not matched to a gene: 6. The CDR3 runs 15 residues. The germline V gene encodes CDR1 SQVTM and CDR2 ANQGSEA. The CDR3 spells CSVEGVGTAQETQYF. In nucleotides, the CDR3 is TGCAGCGTTGAAGGTGTAGGGACAGCCCAAGAGACCCAGTACTTC.

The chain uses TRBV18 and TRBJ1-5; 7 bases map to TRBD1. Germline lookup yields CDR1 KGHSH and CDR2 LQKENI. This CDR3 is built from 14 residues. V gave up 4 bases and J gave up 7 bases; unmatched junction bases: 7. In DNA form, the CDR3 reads TGTGCCAGCTCACTCACAGGGGCGCGGCAGCCCCAGCATTTT. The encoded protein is CASSLTGARQPQHF.

CDR3 residues: CAISQLEGSGGATTQYF. CDR3 in DNA: TGTGCCATCAGTCAACTCGAGGGGAGCGGGGGGGCCACTACGCAGTATTTT. J is TRBJ2-3 and V is TRBV10-3, with 10 bases fitting TRBD2. The V and J ends lost 5 bases and 8 bases, in that order; junction bases with no gene match: 16. The CDR3 contains 17 residues. Germline CDR1 and CDR2: ENHRY and SYGVKD.

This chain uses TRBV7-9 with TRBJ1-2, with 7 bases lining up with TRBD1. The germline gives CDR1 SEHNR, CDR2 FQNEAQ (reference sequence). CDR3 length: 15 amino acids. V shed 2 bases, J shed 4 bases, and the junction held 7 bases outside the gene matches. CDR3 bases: TGTGCCAGCAGCTTACGGGACAGCCTAATCTATGGCTACACCTTC. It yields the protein CASSLRDSLIYGYTF.

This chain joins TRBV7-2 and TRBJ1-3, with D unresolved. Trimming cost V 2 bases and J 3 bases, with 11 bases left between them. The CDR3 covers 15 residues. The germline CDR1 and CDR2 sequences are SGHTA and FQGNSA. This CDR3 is CASSLLGDRGNTIYF. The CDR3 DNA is TGTGCCAGCAGCTTACTAGGCGACCGTGGAAACACCATATATTTT.

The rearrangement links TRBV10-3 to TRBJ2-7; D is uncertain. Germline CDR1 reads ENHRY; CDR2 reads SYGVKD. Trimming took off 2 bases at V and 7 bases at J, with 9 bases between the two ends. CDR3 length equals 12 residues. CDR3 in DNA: TGTGCCATCAGTGAGGGAGTGAGGGAGCAGTACTTC. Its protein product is CAISEGVREQYF.

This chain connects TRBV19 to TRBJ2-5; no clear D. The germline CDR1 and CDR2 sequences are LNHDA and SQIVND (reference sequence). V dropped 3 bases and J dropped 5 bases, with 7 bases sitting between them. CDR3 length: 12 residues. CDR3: CASSMSRETQYF. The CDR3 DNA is TGTGCCAGTAGTATGTCCCGGGAGACCCAGTACTTC. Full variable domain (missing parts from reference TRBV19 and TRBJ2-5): DGGITQSPKYLFRKEGQNVTLSCEQNLNHDAMYWYRQDPGQGLRLIYYSQIVNDFQKGDIAEGYSVSREKKESFPLTVTSAQKNPTAFYLCASSMSRETQYFGPGTRLLVL.

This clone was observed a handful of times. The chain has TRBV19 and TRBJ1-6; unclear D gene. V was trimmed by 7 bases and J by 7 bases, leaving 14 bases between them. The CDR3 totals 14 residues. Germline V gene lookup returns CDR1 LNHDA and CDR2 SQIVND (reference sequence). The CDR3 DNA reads TGTGCCAGTAACGGGAACCCGGGGAATTCACCCCTCCACTTT. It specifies CASNGNPGNSPLHF.

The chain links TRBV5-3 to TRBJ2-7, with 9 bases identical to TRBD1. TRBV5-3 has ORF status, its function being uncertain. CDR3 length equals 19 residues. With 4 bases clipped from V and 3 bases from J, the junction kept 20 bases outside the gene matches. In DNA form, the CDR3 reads TGTGCCAGAAGCCTGATCGGGACAGGGCGACCTAAACTTTTCTACGAGCAGTACTTC. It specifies CARSLIGTGRPKLFYEQYF.

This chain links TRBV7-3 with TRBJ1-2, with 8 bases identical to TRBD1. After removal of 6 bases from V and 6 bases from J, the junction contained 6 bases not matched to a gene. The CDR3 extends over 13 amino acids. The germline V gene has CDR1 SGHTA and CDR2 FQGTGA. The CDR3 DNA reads TGTGCCAGCAGTCGGACAGGGAAGGATGGCTACACCTTC. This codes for CASSRTGKDGYTF.

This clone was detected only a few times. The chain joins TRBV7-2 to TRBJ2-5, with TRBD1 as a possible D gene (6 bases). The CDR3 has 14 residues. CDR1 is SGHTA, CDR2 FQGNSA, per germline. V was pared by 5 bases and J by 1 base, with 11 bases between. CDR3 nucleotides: TGTGCCAGCAGCCCCGTCAGGGGCCAAGAGACCCAGTACTTC. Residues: CASSPVRGQETQYF. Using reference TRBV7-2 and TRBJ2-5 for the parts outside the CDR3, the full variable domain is GAGVSQSPSNKVTEKGKDVELRCDPISGHTALYWYRQSLGQGLEFLIYFQGNSAPDKSGLPSDRFSAERTGGSVSTLTIQRTQQEDSAVYLCASSPVRGQETQYFGPGTRLLVL.

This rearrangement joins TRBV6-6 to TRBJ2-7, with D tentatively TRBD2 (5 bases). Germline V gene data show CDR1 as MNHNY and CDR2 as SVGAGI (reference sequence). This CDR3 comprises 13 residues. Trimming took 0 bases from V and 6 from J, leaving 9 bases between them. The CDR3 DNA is TGTGCCAGCAGTTACTCCGGGGTAGGCGAGCAGTACTTC. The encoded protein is CASSYSGVGEQYF.

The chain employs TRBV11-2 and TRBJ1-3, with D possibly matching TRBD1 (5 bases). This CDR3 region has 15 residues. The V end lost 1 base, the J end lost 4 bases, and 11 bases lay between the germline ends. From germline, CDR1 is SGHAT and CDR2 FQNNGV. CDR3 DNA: TGTGCCAGCAGCTTAGCGGAGGGGAGCGGAAACACCATATATTTT. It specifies CASSLAEGSGNTIYF. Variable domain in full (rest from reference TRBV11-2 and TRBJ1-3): EAGVAQSPRYKIIEKRQSVAFWCNPISGHATLYWYQQILGQGPKLLIQFQNNGVVDDSQLPKDRFSAERLKGVDSTLKIQPAKLEDSAVYLCASSLAEGSGNTIYFGEGSWLTVV.

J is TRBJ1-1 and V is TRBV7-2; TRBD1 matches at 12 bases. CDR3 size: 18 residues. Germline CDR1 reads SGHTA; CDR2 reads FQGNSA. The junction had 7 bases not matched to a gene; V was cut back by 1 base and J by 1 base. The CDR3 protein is CASSLVGTGGTRNTEAFF. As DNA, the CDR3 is TGTGCCAGCAGCTTAGTAGGGACAGGGGGCACTCGGAACACTGAAGCTTTCTTT.

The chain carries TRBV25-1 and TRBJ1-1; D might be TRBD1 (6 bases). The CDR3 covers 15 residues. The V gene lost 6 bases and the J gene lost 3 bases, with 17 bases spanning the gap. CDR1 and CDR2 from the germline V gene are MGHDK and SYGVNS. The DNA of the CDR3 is TGTGCCAGCAGCCAGGACAGCTTCAGGGACACTGAAGCTTTCTTT. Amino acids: CASSQDSFRDTEAFF. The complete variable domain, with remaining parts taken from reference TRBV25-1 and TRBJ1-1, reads EADIYQTPRYLVIGTGKKITLECSQTMGHDKMYWYQQDPGMELHLIHYSYGVNSTEKGDLSSESTVSRIRTEHFPLTLESARPSHTSQYLCASSQDSFRDTEAFFGQGTRLTVV.